This TCR beta chain emerged from a study of blood T cells in healthy people across ages. Per-sample PBMC isolation yielded at least 6.5 million cells. A J-beta primer mix and a sample-barcoded 5' primer were used in a second PCR of roughly 6 to 11 cycles. TCRdb recomputed calls from the 5' RACE reads with MiXCR, one row per CDR3 protein. The repertoire holds some 850,000 distinct CDR3 sequences, with roughly 24% as singletons. These data are also associated with another study on T cells of mothers and their children.

Sequencing used blood. This TCR came from a boy aged 10-17 years in good health.

The CDR3, as DNA: TGCAGCGTACAAGGGACAGACCAAGAGACCCAGTACTTC. It yields the protein CSVQGTDQETQYF. This chain links TRBV29-1 with TRBJ2-5; the match to TRBD1 covers 7 bases. With 6 bases clipped from V and 0 bases from J, the junction kept 4 bases outside the gene matches. Germline V lookup: CDR1 SQVTM, CDR2 ANQGSEA. This CDR3 is built from 13 residues.